This TCR beta chain was sequenced in a study of blood T cells in healthy people across ages. Germline V CDR1 and CDR2: MNHEY, SMNVEV (reference sequence). The CDR3 has 15 residues. After removal of 2 bases from V and 7 bases from J, the junction contained 3 bases not matched to a gene. A sample-barcoded 5' primer and a J-beta primer mix were used in a second PCR of about 7 to 12 cycles. Every individual sample yielded 2.5 million or more paired-end reads (each containing CDR3). A single record per CDR3 protein comes from TCRdb applying MiXCR to the 5' RACE reads. The sample lists fewer than 800,000 distinct CDR3 sequences; around 25% were seen once. These data are also associated with another study on T cells of mothers and their children.

The source is a boy aged 5 to 17 in good health. Sequencing input: blood. The chain couples TRBV27 to TRBJ2-2; TRBD1 agrees at 11 bases. Here the CDR3 DNA reads TGTGCCAGCAGTTTAGGACAGGGGGCGATCGGGGAGCTGTTTTTT. It encodes CASSLGQGAIGELFF.